This TCR beta chain originates from a study of T cells in Graves' hyperthyroidism and ophthalmopathy. TCR beta CDR3 region amplification was performed from RNA transcripts. TCR CDR3 regions were first amplified by RT-PCR with HTBI primers. TCRdb re-derived calls from the multiplex PCR reads in MiXCR, one entry per CDR3 protein. The sample has more than 500,000 distinct CDR3 sequences; 16% are singletons. For ophthalmopathy patients, the Clinical Activity Score was at least 3 and the NOSPECS grade at least 4; duration was under 3 months. The sample holds many counts of this clonotype. Sequences were obtained from blood. The sequence was collected from a woman aged 25 to 39 with Graves' ophthalmopathy.

CDR3 residues: CSAPSTDTQYF. In DNA, the CDR3 is TGCAGTGCCCCCAGCACAGATACGCAGTATTTT. The rearrangement uses TRBV20-1 and TRBJ2-3; no clear D. Trimming shortened V by 6 bases and J by 0 bases, and 4 bases separated the two germline ends. CDR1 and CDR2 (germline): DFQATT, SNEGSKA (reference sequence). The CDR3 covers 11 residues.